A single T cell receptor beta chain is shown here with its context. Its antigen remains unidentified. There are no base qualities to consult, and no much larger clone falls within one base. The data stem from a study of OX40 agonist ivuxolimab in advanced cancers. About the study as a whole: Ivuxolimab, which targeted the costimulatory receptor OX40 (CD134), was an agonistic, fully human IgG2 monoclonal antibody. Intravenous ivuxolimab was administered to patients every 2 weeks at six dose levels: 0.01, 0.1, 0.3, 1.5, 3 and 10 mg/kg. Of the roughly 53 patients in dose escalation, about 20 had hepatocellular carcinoma, about 15 had melanoma, 9 had renal cell carcinoma and 9 had head and neck cancer. In the dose-escalation cohort, 82.7% of patients were male, and the mean age was around 60 years, with a range of 23 to 79. Patients were allowed to have had prior anti-PD-1, anti-PD-L1 or anti-CTLA-4 therapy, and approximately 43% of the dose-escalation patients had previously received checkpoint inhibitors. Partial responses were achieved by three dose-escalation patients, of whom one had hepatocellular carcinoma and two had cutaneous melanoma. The point of sequencing TCRbeta in the periphery was to test whether ivuxolimab changed TCR sequence diversity and drove clonal T-cell expansion. The paper describes the monotherapy dose-escalation part (N ≈ 51 patients) of the phase I trial of ivuxolimab. General study outcomes and caveats: Partial responders in the 0.1-3.0 mg/kg groups had among the lowest normalized peripheral clonal expansion, especially among CD8+ T cells. At doses from 0.1 to 3.0 mg/kg, clonal expansion was seen in both CD4+ and CD8+ blood T cells between baseline and week 6. The antigen specificity of the peripheral T cells that underwent clonal expansion was not determined. Low levels of normalized T-cell clonal expansion were also seen in some nonresponding patients. After ivuxolimab, expanded clones were on average more numerous among CD8+ T cells than among CD4+ T cells.

V loses 1 base of germline sequence and J loses 2 bases, and the interval between the two ends is 14 bases. For CDR1 and CDR2, the germline V gene lists SGHTA and FQGNSA. The CDR3 contains 16 residues, cysteine and phenylalanine counted. Kept here is only the CDR3 DNA, which spans 48 bases and is read in frame from base 1. The trial excluded patients who had a history of autoimmune disease or who were on systemic immunosuppression. Peripheral blood for TCR sequencing was drawn from every dose cohort at baseline, at cycle 4 day 1 and at cycle 7 day 1. The samples were drawn from a first-in-human, open-label, multicenter phase I dose-escalation trial of ivuxolimab. Adults with locally advanced or metastatic melanoma, renal cell, hepatocellular, or head and neck squamous cell carcinoma were enrolled in the trial. Before TCR sequencing, CD4+ T cells and CD8+ T cells were sorted from peripheral blood as separate populations.

Genomic DNA was extracted from sorted cells for sequencing of the TCRbeta CDR3 region. The immunoSEQ Assay was used to sequence the TCRbeta CDR3 regions. Entries here come from immuneACCESS through TCRdb and include only in-frame sequences with V and J called. Some clones fail to appear in such tables; in the studies checked, an unresolved V gene covers under half of the shortfall, and the cause of the remainder is unknown. Within this sample are 99,000 or so clones, with roughly 95% of them counted one time only. The ten largest clonotypes hold around 0.17% of the sample. The specimen was CD4+ or CD8+ T cells sorted from blood, collected in a trial of the OX40 agonist ivuxolimab. In this chain, TRBV7-2 is recombined with TRBJ1-2; the D gene is perhaps TRBD1, on 5 matching bases. The clonotype comes from an adult with an advanced solid tumor such as melanoma, head and neck, liver or kidney cancer. The CDR3 loop reads CASSLVVVGGNYGYTF. The DNA is TGTGCCAGCAGCTTAGTAGTTGTTGGGGGGAACTATGGCTACACCTTC.